The rows below give T cell receptor beta chains drawn from one sample of a study of graft-versus-host responses after intestinal transplantation. These receptors' antigens are unknown. The data were produced by immunoSEQ multiplex PCR, yet TCRdb's version contains in-frame clones alone and is incomplete. The table lists roughly 90,000 clones, around 93% of them singletons, with approximately 0.32% in the top ten. The specimen was unstimulated CD4+ T cells sorted from spleen or lymph node cells, collected before transplant. Receptors were obtained from a human donor who was the organ donor for an intestinal transplant. Both conserved end residues are part of each CDR3. The D gene is left open where the match is weak. The listing skips clone size in some rows; elsewhere it reads once, few, many or a size class.

CASSPLGSGSSYEQYF	TGTGCCAGCAGTCCCTTGGGTAGCGGGAGTTCCTACGAGCAGTACTTC	-	TRBV27	TRBJ2-7	TRBD2
CASNGGTPKGTQYF	TGTGCCAGCAATGGGGGGACCCCGAAGGGGACCCAGTACTTC	-	TRBV2	TRBJ2-5	-
CASSEDVLGLTDTQYF	TGTGCCAGCAGTGAAGATGTACTAGGCCTCACAGATACGCAGTATTTT	-	TRBV6-1	TRBJ2-3	-
CASSEDRVGNNEQFF	TGTGCCAGCAGTGAGGACAGGGTGGGGAACAATGAGCAGTTCTTC	-	TRBV2	TRBJ2-1	TRBD1
CASIPSVQGYNSPLHF	TGTGCCAGCATCCCATCGGTCCAGGGCTATAATTCACCCCTCCACTTT	once	TRBV28	TRBJ1-6	-
CASNPQGRVAEAFF	TGTGCCAGCAACCCTCAGGGTCGGGTCGCTGAAGCTTTCTTT	-	TRBV6-5	TRBJ1-1	-
CASRLAGGPLDTQYF	TGTGCCAGCAGGTTAGCGGGAGGGCCATTGGATACGCAGTATTTT	-	TRBV18	TRBJ2-3	TRBD2
CASSGGDSAYEQYF	TGCGCCAGCAGCGGGGGGGACTCAGCCTACGAGCAGTACTTC	-	TRBV5-1	TRBJ2-7	TRBD2
CASSLTGGIGFEQFF	TGCGCCAGCAGCCTGACAGGGGGCATAGGGTTTGAGCAGTTCTTC	-	TRBV5-1	TRBJ2-1	TRBD1
CASSFGDREQETQYF	TGTGCCAGCAGCTTCGGGGACAGGGAACAAGAGACCCAGTACTTC	-	TRBV7-9	TRBJ2-5	TRBD1
CASSTGEFLYEQYF	TGTGCCAGCAGTACCGGGGAGTTTTTATACGAGCAGTACTTC	-	TRBV28	TRBJ2-7	-
CASSQRTGGDADTQYF	TGTGCCAGCTCACAAAGGACAGGGGGAGACGCAGATACGCAGTATTTT	-	TRBV18	TRBJ2-3	TRBD1